The entry below describes one T cell receptor beta chain. Assay: immunoSEQ multiplex PCR; the TCRdb copy retains only in-frame clones and omits some. The sample shows tens of thousands of clones, around nine tenths of them seen only once. These data originate in a study of blood T cell repertoires in COVID-19. From germline, CDR1 is LNHDA and CDR2 SQIVND (reference sequence). The length of the CDR3 is 16 residues. The V gene lost 6 bases and the J gene lost 1 base, with 18 bases spanning the gap. This sequence originates from a woman aged 60-70 years with active COVID-19. The chain uses TRBV19 and TRBJ1-2, with a possible D match to TRBD1 (5 bases). Sequenced sample: peripheral blood. The CDR3 DNA reads TGTGCCAGTAGCGACGGGTCTTGGGGACTTAACTATGGCTACACCTTC. It yields the protein CASSDGSWGLNYGYTF.